Each of the 27 T cell receptor beta chains below was sequenced from the same sample in a study of OX40 agonist ivuxolimab in advanced cancers. Using immunoSEQ multiplex PCR, the repertoire was profiled, and TCRdb retains in-frame clones only, with some absent. Of roughly 100,000 clones detected, around nine tenths appear once; the ten largest clones hold 0.7% to 0.9%. The sample consisted of CD4+ or CD8+ T cells sorted from blood, taken in a trial of the OX40 agonist ivuxolimab. Receptor source: an adult with an advanced solid tumor such as melanoma, head and neck, liver or kidney cancer.

This clone has a handful of counts. The gene calls are TRBV18 and TRBJ1-1; D gene ambiguous. Germline-derived CDR1 and CDR2 are KGHSH and LQKENI. The V and J ends lost 3 bases and 9 bases respectively, with 11 bases between them. The CDR3 runs to 12 residues. CDR3 nucleotides: TGTGCCAGCTCACCGGGAGTAGAGCAAGCTTTCTTT. Its translation is CASSPGVEQAFF.

The chain employs TRBV7-9 and TRBJ1-2, with 7 bases identical to TRBD1. Germline CDR1 reads SEHNR; CDR2 reads FQNEAQ (reference sequence). The V and J ends lost 5 bases and 6 bases, in that order; junction bases with no gene match: 12. This CDR3 is built from 15 residues. Written as DNA, the CDR3 is TGTGCCAGCAGCCGGGGACAGAGTTTCGCGGATGGCTACACCTTC. This encodes CASSRGQSFADGYTF.

This clone appeared a few times. The V call is TRBV30, the J call TRBJ1-2; possible D gene TRBD1, 5 bases. CDR3 size: 13 residues. CDR1 is GTSNPN, CDR2 SVGIG, per germline (reference sequence). V dropped 8 bases and J dropped 0 bases, with 13 bases sitting between them. The CDR3: CAGEGSANYGYTF. CDR3 DNA sequence: TGTGCCGGCGAGGGGTCAGCTAACTATGGCTACACCTTC.

This rearrangement joins TRBV28 to TRBJ2-7; the D gene could be TRBD1 or TRBD2 (5 bases each). The CDR3 extends over 16 amino acids. V lost 4 bases to trimming and J lost 1 base, with 17 bases between them. From germline, CDR1 is MDHEN and CDR2 SYDVKM. The CDR3 loop reads CASSSGSGGGSYEQYF. CDR3 nucleotides: TGTGCCAGCAGTTCGGGATCTGGGGGTGGGTCCTACGAGCAGTACTTC.

The chain recombines TRBV5-1 with TRBJ2-3; 8 nucleotides align to TRBD2. The V and J ends lost 0 bases and 1 base, in that order; junction bases with no gene match: 1. The CDR3 totals 15 residues. CDR1 SGHRS and CDR2 YFSETQ come from the germline V gene. The CDR3 bases are TGCGCCAGCAGCTTGGACGGGGGGGGCACAGATACGCAGTATTTT. This codes for CASSLDGGGTDTQYF.

This chain links TRBV9 with TRBJ1-1; a possible D gene is TRBD1 (5 bases). This CDR3 region has 17 residues. Germline CDR1 is SGDLS and CDR2 is YYNGEE. The V and J ends lost 0 bases and 4 bases respectively, with 19 bases between them. The CDR3 reads CASSVATEMRGGTEAFF. The CDR3 nucleotides read TGTGCCAGCAGCGTAGCTACGGAAATGAGGGGAGGCACTGAAGCTTTCTTT.

The chain uses TRBV18 and TRBJ2-7; D remains ambiguous. The germline V gene has CDR1 KGHSH and CDR2 LQKENI. This CDR3 is 13 amino acids long. Trimming cost V 1 base and J 5 bases, with 9 bases left between them. The CDR3 bases are TGTGCCAGCTCACCACGTGGACCCGACGAGCAGTACTTC. Amino acid sequence: CASSPRGPDEQYF.

The V call is TRBV6-6, the J call TRBJ2-5; TRBD2 matches at 7 bases. Germline V gene lookup returns CDR1 MNHNY and CDR2 SVGAGI (reference sequence). V trimming: 6 bases; J trimming: 4 bases; junction bases outside the gene matches: 5. There are 13 residues in the CDR3. The CDR3: CASSMTGGETQYF. CDR3 in DNA: TGTGCCAGCAGCATGACGGGAGGAGAGACCCAGTACTTC.

The chain combines TRBV25-1 with TRBJ1-1; 8 bases map to TRBD1. The CDR3 sequence is 13 residues long. The ends lost 2 bases at V and 7 bases at J; junction bases unmatched: 3. Germline assignment: CDR1 MGHDK and CDR2 SYGVNS. The CDR3 sequence: CASSEVGTGEAFF. The CDR3 nucleotides read TGTGCCAGCAGTGAAGTCGGGACAGGTGAAGCTTTCTTT. Full variable domain (rest looked up from reference TRBV25-1 and TRBJ1-1): EADIYQTPRYLVIGTGKKITLECSQTMGHDKMYWYQQDPGMELHLIHYSYGVNSTEKGDLSSESTVSRIRTEHFPLTLESARPSHTSQYLCASSEVGTGEAFFGQGTRLTVV.

V gene TRBV21-1 combines with J gene TRBJ1-1. TRBV21-1 is termed a pseudogene. The length of the CDR3 is 14 residues. This CDR3 reads CAPDPARQNTEAFF. CDR3 nucleotides: TGTGCCCCCGACCCCGCACGCCAGAACACTGAAGCTTTCTTT.

A few counts support this clone. CDR3 loop: CASSFGGRRPGELFF. Here the CDR3 DNA reads TGTGCCAGCAGCTTTGGGGGGCGAAGACCCGGGGAGCTGTTTTTT. The V call is TRBV13, the J call TRBJ2-2; D tentatively reads TRBD1 or TRBD2 (6 bases each). V lost 3 bases and J lost 6, with 14 bases in between. There are 15 residues in the CDR3. The germline gives CDR1 PRHDT, CDR2 FYEKMQ (reference sequence).

This chain joins TRBV28 and TRBJ1-1, with a tentative D call TRBD1 (5 bases). In germline, CDR1 is MDHEN, CDR2 SYDVKM. CDR3 length: 12 amino acids. With 10 bases removed from V and 4 bases from J, the gap between germline ends came to 13 bases. In nucleotides, the CDR3 is TGTGCCACCACGGGGGAGCCCACTGAAGCTTTCTTT. Translating gives CATTGEPTEAFF.

J is TRBJ1-5 and V is TRBV19; weak D call: TRBD1 (5 bases). Trimming shortened V by 2 bases and J by 5 bases, and 10 bases separated the two germline ends. Germline CDR1 is LNHDA and CDR2 is SQIVND (reference sequence). CDR3 length: 14 amino acids. CDR3 sequence reads: CASSIYLTDQPQHF. CDR3 sequence (DNA): TGTGCCAGTAGTATATATTTGACAGATCAGCCCCAGCATTTT.

J is TRBJ2-5 and V is TRBV11-3; D might be TRBD1 or TRBD2, each matching 6 bases. Trimming stripped 1 base from V and 1 base from J, with 19 bases between. Germline loops: CDR1 SGHNT, CDR2 YENEEA. This CDR3 has 18 residues. In DNA, the CDR3 is TGTGCCAGCAGCTTAGGTGGAGGGGGGACGGACACCCAAGAGACCCAGTACTTC. Its translation is CASSLGGGGTDTQETQYF.

The chain employs TRBV28 and TRBJ1-3; the D is unclear. The CDR3 spans 14 residues. V lost 3 bases to trimming and J lost 7 bases, with 13 bases between them. CDR1 is MDHEN and CDR2 is SYDVKM in the germline V gene. CDR3 sequence (DNA): TGTGCCAGCAGTTTCTCTGTATTAGGGAACACCATATATTTT. Its translation is CASSFSVLGNTIYF.

The rearrangement links TRBV7-2 to TRBJ2-3; 7 nucleotides align to TRBD2. From germline, CDR1 is SGHTA and CDR2 FQGNSA. The CDR3 consists of 13 residues. After removal of 5 bases from V and 11 bases from J, the junction contained 10 bases not matched to a gene. DNA for the CDR3: TGTGCCAGCAGCCTCAAACCGGGACTAATGCAGTATTTT. This gives the protein CASSLKPGLMQYF.

In its sample, this clone was seen a few times. The chain has TRBV10-1 and TRBJ2-3, with D maybe TRBD2 (5 bases). The CDR3 runs to 13 residues. V was cut by 3 bases and J by 6 bases, with 10 bases left in between. Germline loops: CDR1 WNHNN, CDR2 SYGVQD (reference sequence). The DNA of the CDR3 is TGCGCCAGCAGTGACGGGGAGCTGGATACGCAGTATTTT. Translation: CASSDGELDTQYF.

The J gene is TRBJ2-7, the V gene TRBV11-3; 12 nucleotides align to TRBD2. V was clipped by 3 bases and J by 6 bases; unmatched bases: 0. The CDR3 has 13 residues. Germline values: CDR1 SGHNT, CDR2 YENEEA. Here the CDR3 DNA reads TGTGCCAGCAGCTTGGGACTAGCGGGCGAGCAGTACTTC. Protein product: CASSLGLAGEQYF.

This clone was found once. The V and J genes are TRBV30 and TRBJ1-4; 7 bases map to TRBD1. Trimming at V came to 1 base and at J to 0 bases, leaving 5 bases not matched to a gene. Germline V gene data show CDR1 as GTSNPN and CDR2 as SVGIG (reference sequence). The CDR3 contains 16 residues. CDR3 DNA: TGTGCCTGGAGTGCACAGGGGCTCGCAACTAATGAAAAACTGTTTTTT. It yields the protein CAWSAQGLATNEKLFF.

This chain links TRBV6-1 with TRBJ2-4; no definite D call. Germline V gives CDR1 MNHNS, CDR2 SASEGT. The CDR3 loop spans 13 amino acids. Trimming took off 7 bases at V and 6 bases at J, with 13 bases between the two ends. Written as DNA, the CDR3 is TGTGCCAGCACCCGCCCCCGCGCAAACATTCAGTACTTC. It translates to CASTRPRANIQYF.

The V gene is TRBV15, the J gene TRBJ1-2; 12 bases match TRBD1. From germline, CDR1 is LNHNV and CDR2 YYDKDF (reference sequence). This CDR3 contains 15 residues. J lost 8 bases, V lost 3 bases, and 7 bases had no gene match. This CDR3 is CATSSPGQGAYGYTF. The CDR3 coding sequence is TGTGCCACCAGCAGTCCGGGACAGGGGGCGTACGGCTACACCTTC.

The chain uses TRBV6-9 and TRBJ1-4; D unresolved. V lost 1 base and J 8 bases, leaving 2 bases between the germline ends. Germline CDR1 and CDR2: MNHGY and SVAAGI. CDR3 size: 11 residues. The CDR3 coding sequence is TGTGCCAGCAGTTATTGGGAAAAACTGTTTTTT. Protein product: CASSYWEKLFF.

CDR3 loop: CASSSQGGTGELFF. For the CDR3, the DNA is TGCGCCAGCAGCTCCCAGGGGGGGACCGGGGAGCTGTTTTTT. The chain recombines TRBV5-1 with TRBJ2-2; tentatively, D is TRBD1 or TRBD2 (7 bases each). Germline V lookup: CDR1 SGHRS, CDR2 YFSETQ. V lost 3 bases to trimming and J lost 5 bases, with 11 bases between them. The CDR3 extends over 14 amino acids.

The J gene is TRBJ1-5, the V gene TRBV6-1; 7 positions agree with TRBD1. CDR1 is MNHNS, CDR2 SASEGT, per germline. The CDR3 is 13 amino acids. V trimming: 9 bases; J trimming: 6 bases; junction bases outside the gene matches: 8. CDR3 sequence reads: CASSTGEVQPQHF. CDR3 DNA: TGTGCCAGTTCAACAGGGGAGGTTCAGCCCCAGCATTTT.

This chain joins TRBV5-1 and TRBJ2-2; D call uncertain. The germline V gene has CDR1 SGHRS and CDR2 YFSETQ. The CDR3 length is 14 residues. V was clipped by 0 bases and J by 6 bases, with 9 bases between them. CDR3 amino acids: CASSLEVAAGELFF. CDR3 nucleotide sequence: TGCGCCAGCAGCTTGGAGGTCGCCGCCGGGGAGCTGTTTTTT.

The J gene is TRBJ2-6, the V gene TRBV18; perhaps TRBD2 as D (5 bases). Between the trimmed V and J ends, which lost 7 bases and 3 bases, there was a span of 10 bases. Germline V lookup: CDR1 KGHSH, CDR2 LQKENI. The CDR3 spans 14 residues. The CDR3 DNA sequence: TGTGCCAGCTTCTCGACTATTGGGGCCAACGTCCTGACTTTC. This codes for CASFSTIGANVLTF.

This chain links TRBV6-5 with TRBJ1-4, with a possible D match to TRBD1 (6 bases). The CDR3 loop spans 15 amino acids. CDR1 and CDR2 (germline): MNHEY, SVGAGI. V shed 6 bases and J shed 8 bases, with 19 bases lying between them. CDR3 protein: CASSSGTTLREKLFF. The CDR3 DNA is TGTGCCAGCAGCTCCGGGACAACCCTACGGGAAAAACTGTTTTTT.